Presented here are 10 T cell receptor beta chains from one specimen sequenced in a study of regulatory T cells in long-lasting Graves disease. Time point in this sample: newly diagnosed GD, antithyroid drugs for less than 3 months. With RNA extracted from PBMCs as input, the TCR library was made. Arm-PCR of CDR3 regions with iRepertoire HTBI primers generated TCR beta libraries. In TCRdb, the multiplex PCR reads were re-called with MiXCR into one record per CDR3 protein. The sample holds about 560,000 distinct CDR3 sequences, more than 15% seen once. These sequences were also reported in another study, on T cells in Graves' hyperthyroidism and ophthalmopathy.

Sequencing was performed on peripheral blood mononuclear cells (PBMCs), taken at new diagnosis, from a patient treated with antithyroid drugs. The receptors originated from a man aged 18 to 30 with Graves disease.

This clonotype showed up many times. The chain combines TRBV2 with TRBJ2-1; perhaps D is TRBD1 or TRBD2 (6 bases each). This CDR3 comprises 14 residues. Germline V gene sequence: CDR1 SNHLY, CDR2 FYNNEI. The V end lost 6 bases, the J end lost 7 bases, and 16 bases lay between the germline ends. The CDR3 is CASREGVQGNEQFF. CDR3 nucleotides: TGTGCCAGCAGGGAGGGGGTGCAGGGGAATGAGCAGTTCTTC. Drawing the rest from reference TRBV2 and TRBJ2-1, the complete variable domain is EPEVTQTPSHQVTQMGQEVILRCVPISNHLYFYWYRQILGQKVEFLVSFYNNEISEKSEIFDDQFSVERPDGSNFTLKIRSTKLEDSAMYFCASREGVQGNEQFFGPGTRLTVL.

V is TRBV7-3 and J is TRBJ2-1; D is possibly TRBD2 (6 bases). This CDR3 has 15 amino acids. V shed 0 bases and J shed 10 bases, with 16 bases lying between them. CDR1 is SGHTA and CDR2 is FQGTGA in the germline V gene. The CDR3 DNA reads as TGTGCCAGCAGCTTAACGAGGACGGACCGGGGGGAGCAGTTCTTC. Residues: CASSLTRTDRGEQFF.

The rearrangement uses TRBV7-2 and TRBJ2-2; 9 bases line up with TRBD2. V lost 5 bases to trimming and J lost 2 bases; unmatched junction nucleotides: 6. The germline V gene encodes CDR1 SGHTA and CDR2 FQGNSA. The CDR3 runs 16 residues. The DNA of the CDR3 is TGTGCCAGCAGCCCCGGACTAGCGTATAACACCGGGGAGCTGTTTTTT. Translated: CASSPGLAYNTGELFF.

The gene calls are TRBV7-9 and TRBJ2-1; 14 bases are a match to TRBD2. CDR1 and CDR2 (germline): SEHNR, FQNEAQ (reference sequence). The CDR3 spans 17 residues. With V trimmed by 3 bases and J by 6 bases, 7 bases remained unmatched. This CDR3 reads CASSFSGTSGSLNEQFF. The CDR3 nucleotides read TGTGCCAGCAGCTTTTCAGGGACTAGCGGGAGTCTCAATGAGCAGTTCTTC.

This clonotype showed up many times. The V call is TRBV6-1, the J call TRBJ2-3; weak D call: TRBD2 (6 bases). Germline-derived CDR1 and CDR2 are MNHNS and SASEGT. There are 16 residues in the CDR3. Trimming cost V 7 bases and J 4 bases, with 21 bases left between them. Here the CDR3 reads CASTRRRGGMADTQYF. The CDR3, as DNA: TGTGCCAGCACTCGAAGGCGTGGCGGGATGGCAGATACGCAGTATTTT.

This rearrangement joins TRBV9 to TRBJ1-1; no clear D gene. CDR3 length: 12 amino acids. V dropped 1 base and J dropped 7 bases, with 8 bases sitting between them. Germline loops: CDR1 SGDLS, CDR2 YYNGEE. The CDR3 region has the DNA TGTGCCAGCAGCGTAAGGGAGGGTGAAGCTTTCTTT. Translated: CASSVREGEAFF.

This clonotype was detected ten times or more. V and J are TRBV7-2 and TRBJ2-1; TRBD2 matches at 10 bases. The CDR3 is made up of 15 amino acids. With 5 bases clipped from V and 4 bases from J, the junction kept 5 bases outside the gene matches. From germline, CDR1 is SGHTA and CDR2 FQGNSA. The CDR3 here is CASSETSGMYNEQFF. DNA for the CDR3: TGTGCCAGCAGCGAAACTAGCGGGATGTACAATGAGCAGTTCTTC.

In the case of this clonotype: A read error may produce the germline difference seen at one junction end. CDR3: CASSPVASGKTPYEQYF. For the CDR3, the DNA is TGTGCTAGCAGCCCGGTAGCTAGCGGGAAGACCCCCTACGAGCAGTACTTC. This chain uses TRBV7-7 with TRBJ2-7, with 9 bases aligning to TRBD2. This CDR3 comprises 17 residues. Germline V gene data show CDR1 as SSHAT and CDR2 as FNYEAQ (reference sequence).

The chain recombines TRBV28 with TRBJ2-1, with 7 bases matching TRBD2. Trimming at V came to 5 bases and at J to 1 base, leaving 11 bases not matched to a gene. The germline V gene has CDR1 MDHEN and CDR2 SYDVKM. The CDR3 has 17 amino acids. CDR3 DNA sequence: TGTGCCAGCAGTATTCGTCTAGCGGTCGGGTCCTACAATGAGCAGTTCTTC. Translated: CASSIRLAVGSYNEQFF.

With respect to this clonotype: Just one base apart from a much larger clone, this may be a read error. The gene calls are TRBV20-1 and TRBJ2-7; the D gene is possibly TRBD2 (5 bases). Germline V gene sequence: CDR1 DFQATT, CDR2 SNEGSKA (reference sequence). There are 14 residues in the CDR3. As DNA, the CDR3 is TGCAGTGCTAGAGCTGGGTGGATGTTCGGGGAGCAGCACTTC. Amino acids: CSARAGWMFGEQHF.